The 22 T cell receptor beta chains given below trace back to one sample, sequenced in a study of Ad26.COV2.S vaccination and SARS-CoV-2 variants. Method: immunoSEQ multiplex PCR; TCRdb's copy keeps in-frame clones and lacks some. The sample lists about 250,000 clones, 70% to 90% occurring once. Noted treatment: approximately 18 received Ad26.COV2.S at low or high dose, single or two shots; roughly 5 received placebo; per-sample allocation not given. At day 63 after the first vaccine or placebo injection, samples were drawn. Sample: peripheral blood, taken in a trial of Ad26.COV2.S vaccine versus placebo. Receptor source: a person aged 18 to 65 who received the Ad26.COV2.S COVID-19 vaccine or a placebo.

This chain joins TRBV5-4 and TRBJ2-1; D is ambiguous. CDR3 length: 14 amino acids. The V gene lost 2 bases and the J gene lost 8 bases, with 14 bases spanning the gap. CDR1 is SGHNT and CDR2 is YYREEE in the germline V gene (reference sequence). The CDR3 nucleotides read TGTGCCAGCAGCTTCAGGACCACAGCAGATGAGCAGTTCTTC. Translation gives CASSFRTTADEQFF.

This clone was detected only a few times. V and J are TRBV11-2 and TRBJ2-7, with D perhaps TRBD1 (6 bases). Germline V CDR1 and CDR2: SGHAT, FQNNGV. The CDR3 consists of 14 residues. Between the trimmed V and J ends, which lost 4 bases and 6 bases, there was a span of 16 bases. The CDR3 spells CASSSTYRVFEQYF. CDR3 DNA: TGTGCCAGCAGCTCAACCTACAGGGTCTTCGAGCAGTACTTC.

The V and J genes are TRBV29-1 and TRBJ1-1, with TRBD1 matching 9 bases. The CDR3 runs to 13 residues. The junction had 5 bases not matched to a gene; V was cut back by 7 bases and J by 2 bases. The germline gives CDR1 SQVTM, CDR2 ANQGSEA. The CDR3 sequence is CSGAGQGNTEAFF. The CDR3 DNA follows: TGCAGCGGGGCGGGACAGGGCAACACTGAAGCTTTCTTT. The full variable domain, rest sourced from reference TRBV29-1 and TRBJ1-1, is SAVISQKPSRDICQRGTSLTIQCQVDSQVTMMFWYRQQPGQSLTLIATANQGSEATYESGFVIDKFPISRPNLTFSTLTVSNMSPEDSSIYLCSGAGQGNTEAFFGQGTRLTVV.

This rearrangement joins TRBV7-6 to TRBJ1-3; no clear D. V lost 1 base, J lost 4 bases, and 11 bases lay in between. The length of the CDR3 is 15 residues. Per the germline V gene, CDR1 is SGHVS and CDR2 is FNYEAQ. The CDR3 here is CASSLERTPGNTIYF. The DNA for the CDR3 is TGTGCCAGCAGCTTAGAACGGACCCCCGGAAACACCATATATTTT.

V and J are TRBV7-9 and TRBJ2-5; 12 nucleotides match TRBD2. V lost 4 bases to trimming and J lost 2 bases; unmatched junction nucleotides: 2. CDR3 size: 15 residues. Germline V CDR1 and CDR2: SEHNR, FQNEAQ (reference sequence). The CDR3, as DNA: TGTGCCAGCAGCTATCTAGCGGGGGGGCAAGAGACCCAGTACTTC. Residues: CASSYLAGGQETQYF.

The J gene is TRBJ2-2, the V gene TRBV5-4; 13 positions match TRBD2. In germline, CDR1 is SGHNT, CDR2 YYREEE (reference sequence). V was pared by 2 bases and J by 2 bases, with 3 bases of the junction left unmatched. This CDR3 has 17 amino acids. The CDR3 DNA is TGTGCCAGCAGCTTTAGGACTAGCGGGGGTAACACCGGGGAGCTGTTTTTT. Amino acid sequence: CASSFRTSGGNTGELFF.

CDR3 sequence reads: CASSEPQSGRVDTQYF. For the CDR3, the DNA is TGCGCCAGCAGTGAGCCTCAAAGCGGGAGGGTAGATACGCAGTATTTT. V and J are TRBV10-1 and TRBJ2-3; 10 nucleotides line up with TRBD2. J lost 5 bases, V lost 2 bases, and 7 bases had no gene match. The CDR3 is 16 amino acids. Germline V gene lookup returns CDR1 WNHNN and CDR2 SYGVQD (reference sequence).

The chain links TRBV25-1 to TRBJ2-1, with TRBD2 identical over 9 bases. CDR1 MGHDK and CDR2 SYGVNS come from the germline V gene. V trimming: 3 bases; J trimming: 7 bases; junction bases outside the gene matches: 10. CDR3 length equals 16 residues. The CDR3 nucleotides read TGTGCCAGCAGTGACTCGAGCGGGAGGACGAGTAATGAGCAGTTCTTC. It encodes CASSDSSGRTSNEQFF.

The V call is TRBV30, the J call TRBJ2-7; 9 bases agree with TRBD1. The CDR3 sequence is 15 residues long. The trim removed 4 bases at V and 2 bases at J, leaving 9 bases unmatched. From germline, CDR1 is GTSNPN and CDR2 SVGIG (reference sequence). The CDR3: CAWKRETGGTYEQYF. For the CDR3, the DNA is TGTGCCTGGAAACGGGAGACAGGGGGAACCTACGAGCAGTACTTC.

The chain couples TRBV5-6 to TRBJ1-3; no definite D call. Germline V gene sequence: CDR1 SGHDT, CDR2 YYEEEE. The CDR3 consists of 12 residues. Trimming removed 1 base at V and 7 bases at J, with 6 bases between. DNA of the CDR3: TGTGCCAGCAGCTTGCTGGGCAACACCATATATTTT. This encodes CASSLLGNTIYF.

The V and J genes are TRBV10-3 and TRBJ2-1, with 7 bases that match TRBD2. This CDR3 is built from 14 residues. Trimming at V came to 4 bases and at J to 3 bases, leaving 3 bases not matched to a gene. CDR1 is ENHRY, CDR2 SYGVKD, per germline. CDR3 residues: CAISGLASYNEQFF. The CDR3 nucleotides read TGTGCCATCAGTGGACTAGCCAGCTACAATGAGCAGTTCTTC.

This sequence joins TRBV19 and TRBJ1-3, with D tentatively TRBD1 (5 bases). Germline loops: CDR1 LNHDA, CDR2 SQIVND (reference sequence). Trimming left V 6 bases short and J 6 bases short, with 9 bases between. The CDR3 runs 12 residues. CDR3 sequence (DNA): TGTGCCAGTAGGACAGAGGAAAACACCATATATTTT. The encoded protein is CASRTEENTIYF.

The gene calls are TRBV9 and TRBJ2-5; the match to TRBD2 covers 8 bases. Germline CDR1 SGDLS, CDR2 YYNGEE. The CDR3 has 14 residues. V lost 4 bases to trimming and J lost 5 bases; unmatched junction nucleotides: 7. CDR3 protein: CASSRRGGYETQYF. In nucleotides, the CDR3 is TGTGCCAGCAGCCGTCGGGGGGGGTACGAGACCCAGTACTTC.

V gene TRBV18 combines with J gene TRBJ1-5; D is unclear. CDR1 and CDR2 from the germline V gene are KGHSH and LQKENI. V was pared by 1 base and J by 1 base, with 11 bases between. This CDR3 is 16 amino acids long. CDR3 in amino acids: CASSPLGGRSNQPQHF. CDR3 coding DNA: TGTGCCAGCTCACCACTGGGAGGCCGAAGCAATCAGCCCCAGCATTTT.

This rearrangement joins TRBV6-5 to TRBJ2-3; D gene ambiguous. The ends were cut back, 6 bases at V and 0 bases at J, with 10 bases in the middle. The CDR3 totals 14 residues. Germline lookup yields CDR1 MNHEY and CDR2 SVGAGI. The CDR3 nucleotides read TGTGCCAGCAGCCCAGATTATAGCACAGATACGCAGTATTTT. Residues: CASSPDYSTDTQYF.

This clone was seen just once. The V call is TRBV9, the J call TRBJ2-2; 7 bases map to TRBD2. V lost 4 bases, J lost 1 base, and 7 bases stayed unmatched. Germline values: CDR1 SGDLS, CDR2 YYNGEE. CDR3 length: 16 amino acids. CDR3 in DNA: TGTGCCAGCAGCACCCGGGGGGACCAGAACACCGGGGAGCTGTTTTTT. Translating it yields CASSTRGDQNTGELFF.

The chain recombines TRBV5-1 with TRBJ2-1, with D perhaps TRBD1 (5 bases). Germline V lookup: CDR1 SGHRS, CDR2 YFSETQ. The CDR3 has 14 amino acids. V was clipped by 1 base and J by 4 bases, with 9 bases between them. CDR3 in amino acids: CASSLLQGYNEQFF. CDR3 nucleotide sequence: TGCGCCAGCAGCTTGTTGCAGGGTTACAATGAGCAGTTCTTC.

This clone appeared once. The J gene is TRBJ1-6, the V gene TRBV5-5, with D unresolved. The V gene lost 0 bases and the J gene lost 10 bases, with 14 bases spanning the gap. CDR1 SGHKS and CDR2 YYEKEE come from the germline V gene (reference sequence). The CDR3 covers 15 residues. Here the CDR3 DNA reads TGTGCCAGCAGCTTGGCAACGGACGCGGGATCACCCCTCCACTTT. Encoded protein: CASSLATDAGSPLHF.

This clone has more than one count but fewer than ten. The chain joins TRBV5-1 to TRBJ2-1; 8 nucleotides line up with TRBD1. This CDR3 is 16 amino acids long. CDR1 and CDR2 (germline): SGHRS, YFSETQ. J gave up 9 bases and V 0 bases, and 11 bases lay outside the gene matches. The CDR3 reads CASSLDPGGSPSEQFF. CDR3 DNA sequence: TGCGCCAGCAGCTTGGACCCAGGGGGCAGCCCTAGTGAGCAGTTCTTC.

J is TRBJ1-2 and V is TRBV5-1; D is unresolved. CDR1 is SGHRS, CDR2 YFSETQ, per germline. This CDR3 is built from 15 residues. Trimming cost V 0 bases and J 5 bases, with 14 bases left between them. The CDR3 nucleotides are TGCGCCAGCAGCTTGGTTTCTGGCCGCGATTATGGCTACACCTTC. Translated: CASSLVSGRDYGYTF.

CDR3 nucleotides: TGTGCCAGCAGTGTGCCTAGCGCGGGTGTTCGGGCCACAGATACGCAGTATTTT. Translating it yields CASSVPSAGVRATDTQYF. The chain has TRBV6-1 and TRBJ2-3; maybe TRBD2 (6 bases). V was pared by 4 bases and J by 2 bases, with 22 bases between. Germline V CDR1 and CDR2: MNHNS, SASEGT. This CDR3 comprises 18 residues.

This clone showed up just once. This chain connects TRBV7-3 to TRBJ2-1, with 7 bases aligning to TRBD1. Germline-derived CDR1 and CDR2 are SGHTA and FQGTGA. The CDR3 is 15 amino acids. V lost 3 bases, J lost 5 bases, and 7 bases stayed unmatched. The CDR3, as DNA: TGTGCCAGCAGCTTTGAGGGGGCGAGGAACAATGAGCAGTTCTTC. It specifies CASSFEGARNNEQFF.